The 9 T cell receptor beta chains reported below all come from one sample, sequenced in a study of cytomegalovirus exposure and HLA in healthy donors (dated by TCRdb to between 2016 and 2019). Receptor libraries were prepared by the immunoSEQ multiplex PCR assay. A mixture of 60 forward primers for TCR Vbeta segments and 13 reverse primers for TCR Jbeta segments was used in the multiplex PCR. TCRdb limited this immuneACCESS table to in-frame rearrangements with V and J called. A share of clones is missing; checked studies link under half to unresolved V genes, and the rest is unexplained. The table for this sample lists 150,000 to 200,000 clones; 72% of them were counted only once. Of the sample, about 2.5% is held by the ten largest clones. Sequenced sample: PBMCs. The receptors derive from a human donor in good health.

This chain connects TRBV5-6 to TRBJ2-5; a possible D gene is TRBD2 (6 bases). This CDR3 spans 14 amino acids. Between the trimmed V and J ends, which lost 0 bases and 5 bases, there was a span of 11 bases. Germline CDR1 and CDR2: SGHDT and YYEEEE. The CDR3 DNA sequence: TGTGCCAGCAGCTTGGGGAGGGTTTGGGAGACCCAGTACTTC. It codes for CASSLGRVWETQYF.

This chain connects TRBV6-5 to TRBJ2-5, with TRBD1 matching over 7 bases. J lost 0 bases, V lost 6 bases, and 4 bases had no gene match. Germline V gene lookup returns CDR1 MNHEY and CDR2 SVGAGI. The CDR3 covers 14 residues. CDR3 DNA sequence: TGTGCCAGCAGCCCGGGACAGTACCAAGAGACCCAGTACTTC. Its translation is CASSPGQYQETQYF.

The rearrangement links TRBV19 to TRBJ1-6, with D unresolved. Trimming stripped 3 bases from V and 7 bases from J, with 7 bases between. Per the germline V gene, CDR1 is LNHDA and CDR2 is SQIVND (reference sequence). This CDR3 has 13 residues. The CDR3 coding sequence is TGTGCCAGTAGTATTGGCAGGAATTCACCCCTCCACTTT. Encoded protein: CASSIGRNSPLHF.

The rearrangement joins TRBV10-1 to TRBJ1-2; D uncertain. CDR1 WNHNN and CDR2 SYGVQD come from the germline V gene (reference sequence). V was pared by 0 bases and J by 4 bases, with 6 bases between. The CDR3 runs 13 residues. In nucleotides, the CDR3 is TGCGCCAGCAGTGAGTCGCAGTCCTATGGCTACACCTTC. Translating it yields CASSESQSYGYTF.

This sequence joins TRBV30 and TRBJ1-1; TRBD1 is a possible D gene (5 bases). This CDR3 is 14 amino acids long. Germline V gene sequence: CDR1 GTSNPN, CDR2 SVGIG (reference sequence). V was clipped by 1 base and J by 3 bases, with 12 bases between them. The CDR3 here is CAWSGGGDYTEAFF. CDR3 sequence (DNA): TGTGCCTGGAGTGGGGGCGGGGACTACACTGAAGCTTTCTTT.

This clone was observed a handful of times. The chain joins TRBV4-1 to TRBJ1-2; 7 positions match TRBD1. This CDR3 has 14 residues. CDR1 is MGHRA, CDR2 YSYEKL, per germline. Losses at the gene ends were 3 bases for V and 4 bases for J; bases not matched to a gene: 5. The CDR3 DNA is TGCGCCAGCAGCCATCCGGGACAGTTCTATGGCTACACCTTC. Protein sequence: CASSHPGQFYGYTF.

The chain carries TRBV2 and TRBJ2-5, with D unresolved. The assigned J gene may be wrong: the sequence end matches TRBJ2-7 better. The CDR3 extends over 17 amino acids. In germline, CDR1 is SNHLY, CDR2 FYNNEI. Written as DNA, the CDR3 is TGTGCCAGCAGTCACCCGGTGGCAAACAGAGCTACCTACGAGCAGTACTTC. Translation: CASSHPVANRATYEQYF.

The chain uses TRBV6-6 and TRBJ2-3, with D maybe TRBD1 (6 bases). The germline V and J ends were trimmed by 4 bases and 0 bases, with 14 bases remaining between them. The CDR3 length is 16 residues. Germline V gene lookup returns CDR1 MNHNY and CDR2 SVGAGI (reference sequence). The CDR3, as DNA: TGTGCCAGCAGTTCCTGGACAGTGGGGAGCACAGATACGCAGTATTTT. This gives the protein CASSSWTVGSTDTQYF.

The chain has TRBV27 and TRBJ2-7; the D is unclear. The CDR3 is 14 amino acids. Germline-derived CDR1 and CDR2 are MNHEY and SMNVEV (reference sequence). Trimming removed 5 bases from V and 0 bases from J, with 11 bases in between. This chain's CDR3 is CASSLDTYSYEQYF. In nucleotides, the CDR3 is TGTGCCAGCAGTCTCGACACATACTCCTACGAGCAGTACTTC.